This T cell receptor beta chain was recovered during a study of T cells in localized non-small cell lung cancer. General study points: Uninvolved neighboring lung showed the greatest T cell clonality, exceeding tumor. Researchers found a median approximately 57 of the top 100 tumor clones in adjacent lung.

Concerning this clone: Its antigen is unidentified.

TCRdb's copy holds only in-frame clones and misses some; the assay was immunoSEQ multiplex PCR. The sample lists some 140,000 clones; roughly nine tenths were seen once. V lost 8 bases, J lost 2 bases, and 8 bases stayed unmatched. The CDR3 has 15 residues. CDR1 MDHEN and CDR2 SYDVKM come from the germline V gene. The chain uses TRBV28 and TRBJ2-3, with TRBD2 matching over 9 bases. The receptor's source is a female donor over 55 with stage I lung adenocarcinoma. Sequenced here: peripheral blood, sampled before any cancer treatment. CDR3 sequence (DNA): TGTGCCAGCGGACTTAGCGGGAGCCACACAGATACGCAGTATTTT. Its translation: CASGLSGSHTDTQYF.